The 8 T cell receptor beta chains in this list originate from one sample, sequenced in a study of blood T cells in healthy people across ages. Together with a sample-barcoded 5' primer, a J-beta primer mix was included in a second PCR lasting roughly 6 to 12 cycles. TCRdb re-analysed the 5' RACE reads in MiXCR, keeping a single row per CDR3 protein. The sample has roughly 1.6 million distinct CDR3 sequences, almost 35% seen once. The sample taken for sequencing was blood. The source is a woman in her twenties or thirties in good health.

This chain's CDR3 is CASSPGRVNHEQYF. CDR3 bases: TGTGCCAGCAGCCCCGGGCGGGTGAACCACGAGCAGTACTTC. The rearrangement uses TRBV3-1 and TRBJ2-5; a weak D match, TRBD2 (5 bases). The DNA end lines up better with TRBJ2-7; the J call may be wrong. Per the germline V gene, CDR1 is LGHDT and CDR2 is YNNKEL (reference sequence). The CDR3 totals 14 residues.

The gene calls are TRBV14 and TRBJ2-1, with TRBD1 matching 12 bases. V lost 0 bases and J lost 7; bases outside the gene matches: 4. In germline, CDR1 is SGHDN, CDR2 FVKESK. This CDR3 region has 16 residues. This CDR3 reads CASSQEGQGAQNEQFF. The CDR3 DNA is TGTGCCAGCAGCCAAGAGGGACAGGGGGCGCAGAATGAGCAGTTCTTC.

This clonotype was seen only a few times. This chain joins TRBV20-1 and TRBJ2-3; 7 nucleotides agree with TRBD2. Germline loops: CDR1 DFQATT, CDR2 SNEGSKA (reference sequence). The trim removed 6 bases at V and 1 base at J, leaving 7 bases unmatched. This CDR3 is 14 amino acids long. The CDR3 DNA follows: TGCAGTGCCACCAGCGGGACCGGCACAGATACGCAGTATTTT. Protein: CSATSGTGTDTQYF.

The rearrangement links TRBV25-1 to TRBJ2-5; D is undetermined. CDR3 size: 13 residues. With 3 bases removed from V and 5 bases from J, the gap between germline ends came to 10 bases. Per germline, CDR1 MGHDK and CDR2 SYGVNS. CDR3 nucleotides: TGTGCCAGCAGTGAGCATACCATGGAGACCCAGTACTTC. This sequence encodes CASSEHTMETQYF.

The CDR3 DNA is TGTGCCTGGGGTCCGGGACAGGGGGAACAGCCCCAGCATTTT. It codes for CAWGPGQGEQPQHF. This chain uses TRBV30 with TRBJ1-5; 11 nucleotides match TRBD1. The CDR3 loop spans 14 amino acids. With V trimmed by 5 bases and J by 7 bases, 7 bases remained unmatched. Germline CDR1 is GTSNPN and CDR2 is SVGIG (reference sequence).

V is TRBV29-1 and J is TRBJ1-2; 7 nucleotides line up with TRBD1. CDR3 size: 14 residues. With V trimmed by 4 bases and J by 0 bases, 5 bases remained unmatched. Germline-derived CDR1 and CDR2 are SQVTM and ANQGSEA. The CDR3 loop reads CSVAATGANYGYTF. As DNA, the CDR3 is TGCAGCGTTGCGGCCACAGGGGCTAACTATGGCTACACCTTC.

This clonotype was seen more than once but under ten times. J is TRBJ2-7 and V is TRBV4-1; 8 nucleotides line up with TRBD2. The CDR3 is 16 amino acids. J lost 6 bases, V lost 3 bases, and 13 bases had no gene match. CDR1 is MGHRA, CDR2 YSYEKL, per germline. CDR3: CASSQEPGLVGGEQYF. CDR3 nucleotides: TGCGCCAGCAGCCAGGAACCGGGACTAGTGGGAGGCGAGCAGTACTTC.

This clonotype was detected only a few times. CDR3 sequence (DNA): TGTGCCAGCAGCGGGGGGGCGCGGCAGCCCCAGCATTTT. Encoded protein: CASSGGARQPQHF. The chain carries TRBV6-5 and TRBJ1-5; D might be TRBD1 (6 bases). Trimming shortened V by 6 bases and J by 7 bases, and 13 bases separated the two germline ends. In germline, CDR1 is MNHEY, CDR2 SVGAGI. This CDR3 contains 13 residues.